This TCR beta chain was observed in a study of monozygotic twins with inflammatory bowel disease. The length of the CDR3 is 15 residues. The germline CDR1 and CDR2 sequences are MNHEY and SVGAGI. Comment on this clonotype: The antigen is unknown.

The TCR libraries each used total RNA (roughly 3,500 ng per library). Each sample's cDNA came from eight separate reactions. With the 5' RACE reads reprocessed, TCRdb shows one record per CDR3 protein and no DNA. In total, the table holds 400,000 to 500,000 distinct CDR3 sequences. Each donor had about 2.5 ml of blood drawn. Study-wide findings and caveats: Healthy co-twins exceeded IBD patients in TCRbeta diversity as measured by inverse Simpson.

The source material was blood. V is TRBV6-5 and J is TRBJ1-1; the TCRdb D gene call, TRBD1, has no DNA to confirm it. The receptor was derived from a human donor with ulcerative colitis or Crohn's disease, or a healthy co-twin of an affected twin (not recorded which). CDR3 sequence: CASSYAQGPGTEAFF.